This is a list of T cell receptor beta chains from one sample in a study of blood T cells in healthy people across ages. TCRdb re-called the 5' RACE reads through MiXCR, storing one row per CDR3 protein. The sample consists of about 1.4 million distinct CDR3 sequences, approximately 59% of them appearing once. Specimen: blood. These receptors all come from a man aged 18 to 30 in good health. CDR3s include the opening cysteine and the closing phenylalanine or tryptophan.

TRBV6-1,TRBJ2-5,CASRIDRDETQYF
TRBV6-5,TRBJ2-1,CASGRAGTSGGNEQFF
TRBV7-2,TRBJ2-1,CASTPFERGGYNEQFF
TRBV6-1,TRBJ1-5,CASSETGQQPQHF
TRBV4-2,TRBJ2-1,CASSQDEAGTNEQFF
TRBV20-1,TRBJ2-7,CSARVRLAGAVLSEQYF
TRBV3-1,TRBJ1-2,CASSQEGLGLTYGYTF
TRBV2,TRBJ1-5,CASSDGQSNQPQHF
TRBV7-2,TRBJ2-4,CASSQLAVKNIQYF
TRBV20-1,NA,CSARFLGMEHEQYF
TRBV20-1,TRBJ1-2,CSATEPGQAFFANYGYTF
TRBV6-6,TRBJ1-2,CASSSPGGAGGYGYTF
TRBV24-1,TRBJ2-3,CATSDAQPGTSGSTDTQYF
TRBV12-3/TRBV12-4,TRBJ2-1,CASSFPPGWNEQFF
TRBV4-3,TRBJ1-6,CASSTRRQGNSPLHF
TRBV4-3,TRBJ2-3,CASSQDGLALDTQYF
TRBV5-1,TRBJ2-5,CASSIGNILGHEQYF
TRBV20-1,TRBJ2-7,CSARSGGWRDSYEQYF
TRBV4-3,TRBJ2-7,CASSQDLQHEQYF
TRBV20-1,TRBJ2-1,CSARNPILALREGEQFF
TRBV4-1,TRBJ2-1,CASSQGQGSSYNEQFF
TRBV6-2/TRBV6-3,TRBJ2-3,CASSYQGADTQYF
TRBV4-3,TRBJ2-2,CASSQESAGALGGELFF
TRBV20-1,TRBJ2-7,CSAKAGNYEQYF
TRBV27,TRBJ1-1,CASSFGTGGDAEAFF
TRBV9,TRBJ1-2,CASSEELREGERAYGYTF
TRBV11-2,TRBJ1-2,CASSLGQRGYTF
TRBV12-3/TRBV12-4,TRBJ2-7,CASSSGLANSYEQYF
TRBV29-1,TRBJ1-1,CSVDPLDRANTEAFF
TRBV7-2,NA,CASSPSGGAVYEQYF
TRBV24-1,TRBJ2-2,CATSDTLTGELFF
TRBV27,TRBJ1-2,CASRVTGGGGGYTF
TRBV4-2,TRBJ2-5,CASSQDGAAGETQYF
TRBV30,TRBJ2-1,CAWSSGRPDNEQFF
TRBV7-9,TRBJ2-1,CASSSGLVGPYNEQFF
TRBV7-9,TRBJ1-1,CASSLVGDTFF
TRBV20-1,TRBJ2-7,CSARHPGRGYEQYF
TRBV4-2,TRBJ1-5,CASSFPGENQPQHF
TRBV4-2,TRBJ2-7,CASSQGYPSGGKNYEQYF
TRBV15,TRBJ1-6,CATRQGGSPLHF
TRBV28,TRBJ2-4,CASSLRLAGDIQYF
TRBV11-2,TRBJ2-1,CASSSLSIPYNEQFF
TRBV4-1,TRBJ1-2,CASSRLGDGRGYTF
TRBV12-3/TRBV12-4,TRBJ2-1,CASSLGLAGVLGSSYNEQFF
TRBV27,TRBJ1-2,CASSTDAGRSVYGYTF